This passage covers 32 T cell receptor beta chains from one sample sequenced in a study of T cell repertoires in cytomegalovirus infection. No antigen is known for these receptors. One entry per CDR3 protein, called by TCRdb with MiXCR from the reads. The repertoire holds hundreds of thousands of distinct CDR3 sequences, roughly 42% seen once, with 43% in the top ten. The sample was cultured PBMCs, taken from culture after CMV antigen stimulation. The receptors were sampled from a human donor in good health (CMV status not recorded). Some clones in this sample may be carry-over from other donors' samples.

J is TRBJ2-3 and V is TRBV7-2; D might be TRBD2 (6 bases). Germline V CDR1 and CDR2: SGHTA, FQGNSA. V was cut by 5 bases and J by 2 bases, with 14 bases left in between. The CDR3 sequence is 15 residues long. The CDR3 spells CASSLTGGTTDTQYF. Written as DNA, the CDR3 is TGTGCCAGCAGCCTAACCGGGGGAACCACAGATACGCAGTATTTT.

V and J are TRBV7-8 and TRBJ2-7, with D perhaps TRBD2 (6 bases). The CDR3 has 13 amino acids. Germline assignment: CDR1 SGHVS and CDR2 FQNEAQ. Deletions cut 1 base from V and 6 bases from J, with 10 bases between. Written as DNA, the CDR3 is TGTGCCAGCAGCTTAGTGTTGGGGGGCGAGCAGTACTTC. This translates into CASSLVLGGEQYF.

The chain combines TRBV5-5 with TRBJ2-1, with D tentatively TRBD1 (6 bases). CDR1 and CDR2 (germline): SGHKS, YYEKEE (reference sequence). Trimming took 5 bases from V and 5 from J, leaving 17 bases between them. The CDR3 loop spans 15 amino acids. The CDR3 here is CASRMGWDTNNEQFF. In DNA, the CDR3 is TGTGCCAGCAGAATGGGTTGGGACACCAACAATGAGCAGTTCTTC.

CDR3 region: CASSLGPGEGETQYF. CDR3 DNA sequence: TGTGCCAGCAGCTTAGGGCCCGGTGAAGGGGAGACCCAGTACTTC. The chain recombines TRBV7-8 with TRBJ2-5; D unclear. The V end was cut by 1 base, the J end by 5 bases, with 14 bases between. CDR1 is SGHVS and CDR2 is FQNEAQ in the germline V gene. CDR3 length: 15 residues.

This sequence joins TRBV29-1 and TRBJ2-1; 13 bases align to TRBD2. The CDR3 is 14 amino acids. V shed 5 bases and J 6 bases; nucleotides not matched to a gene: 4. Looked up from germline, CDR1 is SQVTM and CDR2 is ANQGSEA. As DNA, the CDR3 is TGCAGCGTTCCGGGACTAGCGGGAATCAATGAGCAGTTCTTC. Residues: CSVPGLAGINEQFF.

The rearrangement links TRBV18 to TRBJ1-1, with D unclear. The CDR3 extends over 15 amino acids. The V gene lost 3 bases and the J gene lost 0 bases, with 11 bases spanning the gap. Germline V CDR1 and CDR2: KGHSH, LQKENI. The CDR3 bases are TGTGCCAGCTCACCCCGGGAAGATATGAACACTGAAGCTTTCTTT. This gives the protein CASSPREDMNTEAFF.

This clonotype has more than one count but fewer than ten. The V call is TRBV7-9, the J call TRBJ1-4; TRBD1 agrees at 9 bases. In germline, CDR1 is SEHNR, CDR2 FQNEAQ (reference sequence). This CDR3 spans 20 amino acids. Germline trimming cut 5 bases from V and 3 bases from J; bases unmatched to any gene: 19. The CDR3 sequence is CASSPHGTGKGDRANEKLFF. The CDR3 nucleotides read TGTGCCAGCAGCCCTCACGGGACAGGGAAGGGAGATCGGGCTAATGAAAAACTGTTTTTT.

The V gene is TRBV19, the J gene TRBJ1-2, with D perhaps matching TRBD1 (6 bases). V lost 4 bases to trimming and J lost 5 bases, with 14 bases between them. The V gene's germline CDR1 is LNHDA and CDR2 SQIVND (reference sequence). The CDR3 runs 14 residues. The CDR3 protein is CASSTYRDDYGYTF. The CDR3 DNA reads TGTGCCAGTAGTACATACAGGGACGATTATGGCTACACCTTC.

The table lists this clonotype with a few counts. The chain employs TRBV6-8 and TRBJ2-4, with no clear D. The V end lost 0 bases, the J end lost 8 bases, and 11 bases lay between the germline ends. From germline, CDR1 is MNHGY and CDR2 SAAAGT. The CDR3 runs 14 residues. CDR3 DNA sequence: TGTGCCAGCAGTTACTCGAGGAGTTTGGACATTCAGTACTTC. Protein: CASSYSRSLDIQYF.

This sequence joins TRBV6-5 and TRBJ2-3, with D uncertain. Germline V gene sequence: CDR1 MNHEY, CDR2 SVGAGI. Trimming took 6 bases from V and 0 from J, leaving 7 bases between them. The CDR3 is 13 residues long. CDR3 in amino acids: CASRRSSTDTQYF. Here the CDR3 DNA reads TGTGCCAGCAGGAGATCTAGCACAGATACGCAGTATTTT.

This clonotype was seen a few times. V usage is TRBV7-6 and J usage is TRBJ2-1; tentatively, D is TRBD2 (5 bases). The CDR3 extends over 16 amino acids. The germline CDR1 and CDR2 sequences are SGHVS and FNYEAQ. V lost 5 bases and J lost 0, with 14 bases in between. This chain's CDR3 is CASSADWRSSYNEQFF. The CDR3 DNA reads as TGTGCCAGCAGCGCGGACTGGAGGAGCTCCTACAATGAGCAGTTCTTC.

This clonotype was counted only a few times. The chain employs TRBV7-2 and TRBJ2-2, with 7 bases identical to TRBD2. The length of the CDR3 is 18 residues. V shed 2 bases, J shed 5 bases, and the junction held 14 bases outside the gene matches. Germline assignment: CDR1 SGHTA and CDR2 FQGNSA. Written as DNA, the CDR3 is TGTGCCAGCAGCTTATTTGGGGGGGGGGGGTCGAGGACCGGGGAGCTGTTTTTT. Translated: CASSLFGGGGSRTGELFF.

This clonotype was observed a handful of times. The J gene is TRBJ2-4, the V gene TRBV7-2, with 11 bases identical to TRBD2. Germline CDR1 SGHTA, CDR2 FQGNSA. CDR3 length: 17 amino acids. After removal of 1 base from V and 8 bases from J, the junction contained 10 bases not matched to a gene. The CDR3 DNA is TGTGCCAGCAGCTTAGACCCACTAGCGGGGGAGGTAGACATTCAGTACTTC. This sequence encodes CASSLDPLAGEVDIQYF.

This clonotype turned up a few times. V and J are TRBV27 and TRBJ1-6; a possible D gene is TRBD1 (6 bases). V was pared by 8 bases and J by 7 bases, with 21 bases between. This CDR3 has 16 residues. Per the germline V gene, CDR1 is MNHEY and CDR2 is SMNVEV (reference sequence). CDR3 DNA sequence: TGTGCCAGCCGACGTACCCAGGACAGTGTAAATTCACCCCTCCACTTT. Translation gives CASRRTQDSVNSPLHF.

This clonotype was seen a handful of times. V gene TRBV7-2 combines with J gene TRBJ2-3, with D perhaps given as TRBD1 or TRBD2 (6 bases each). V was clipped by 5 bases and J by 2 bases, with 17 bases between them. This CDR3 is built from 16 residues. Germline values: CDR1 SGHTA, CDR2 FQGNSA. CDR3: CASSHLGGGTTDTQYF. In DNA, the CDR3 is TGTGCCAGCAGCCATCTAGGGGGAGGTACCACAGATACGCAGTATTTT.

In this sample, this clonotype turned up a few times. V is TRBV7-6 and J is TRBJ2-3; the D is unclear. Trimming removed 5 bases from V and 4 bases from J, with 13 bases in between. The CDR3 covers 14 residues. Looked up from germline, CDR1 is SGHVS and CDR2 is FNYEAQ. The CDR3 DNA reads TGTGCCAGCAGCCTACCGAACCTCCCAGATACGCAGTATTTT. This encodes CASSLPNLPDTQYF.

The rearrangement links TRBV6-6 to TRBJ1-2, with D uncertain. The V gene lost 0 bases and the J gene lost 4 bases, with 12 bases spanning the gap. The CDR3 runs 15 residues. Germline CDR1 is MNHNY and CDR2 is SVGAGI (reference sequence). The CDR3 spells CASSYSGGSGYGYTF. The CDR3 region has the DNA TGTGCCAGCAGTTACTCAGGAGGGAGTGGCTATGGCTACACCTTC.

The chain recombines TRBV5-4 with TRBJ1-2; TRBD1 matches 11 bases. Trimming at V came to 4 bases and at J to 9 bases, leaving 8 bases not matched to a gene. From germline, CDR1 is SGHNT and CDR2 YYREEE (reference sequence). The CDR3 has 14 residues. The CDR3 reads CASSPGQGAISYTF. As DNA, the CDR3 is TGTGCCAGCAGCCCCGGACAGGGGGCTATAAGCTACACCTTC.

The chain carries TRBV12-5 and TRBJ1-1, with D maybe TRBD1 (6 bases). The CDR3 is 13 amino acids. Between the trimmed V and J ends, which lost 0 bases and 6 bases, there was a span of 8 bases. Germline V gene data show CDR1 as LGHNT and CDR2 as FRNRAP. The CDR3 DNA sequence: TGTGCTAGTGGTTTGGTGTCAGGGGCTGAAGCTTTCTTT. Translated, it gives CASGLVSGAEAFF.

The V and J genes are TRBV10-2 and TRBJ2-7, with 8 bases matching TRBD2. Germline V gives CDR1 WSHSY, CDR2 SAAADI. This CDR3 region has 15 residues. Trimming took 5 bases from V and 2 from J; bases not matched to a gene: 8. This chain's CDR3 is CASSSTSVEPYEQYF. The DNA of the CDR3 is TGCGCCAGCAGTTCGACTAGCGTGGAACCCTACGAGCAGTACTTC.

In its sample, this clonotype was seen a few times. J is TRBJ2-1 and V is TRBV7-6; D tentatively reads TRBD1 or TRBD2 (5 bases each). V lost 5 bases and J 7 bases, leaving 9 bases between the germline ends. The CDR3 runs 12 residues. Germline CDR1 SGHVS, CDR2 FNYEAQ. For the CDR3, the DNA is TGTGCCAGCAGCATGTGGGGGAATGAGCAGTTCTTC. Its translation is CASSMWGNEQFF.

The chain's CDR3 is CASSLEIARGSNEQFF. The CDR3 DNA is TGTGCCAGCAGCTTGGAAATAGCGAGGGGTTCGAATGAGCAGTTCTTC. The genes are TRBV5-4 and TRBJ2-1; D tentatively reads TRBD1 or TRBD2 (5 bases each). There are 16 residues in the CDR3. From germline, CDR1 is SGHNT and CDR2 YYREEE (reference sequence). V dropped 0 bases and J dropped 7 bases, with 17 bases sitting between them.

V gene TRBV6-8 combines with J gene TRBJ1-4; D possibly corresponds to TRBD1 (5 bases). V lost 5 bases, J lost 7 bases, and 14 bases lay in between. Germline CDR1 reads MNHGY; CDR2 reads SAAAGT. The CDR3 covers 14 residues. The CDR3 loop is CASSNPGRAEKLFF. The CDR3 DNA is TGTGCCAGCAGTAATCCGGGACGGGCTGAAAAACTGTTTTTT.

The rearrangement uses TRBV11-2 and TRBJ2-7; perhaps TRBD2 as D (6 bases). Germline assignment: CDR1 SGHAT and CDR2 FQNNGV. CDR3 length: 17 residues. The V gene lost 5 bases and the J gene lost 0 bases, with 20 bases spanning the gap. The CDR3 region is CASSPLGGLASSYEQYF. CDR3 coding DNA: TGTGCCAGCAGCCCATTAGGTGGGCTAGCGAGCTCCTACGAGCAGTACTTC. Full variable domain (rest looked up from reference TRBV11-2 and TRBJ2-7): EAGVAQSPRYKIIEKRQSVAFWCNPISGHATLYWYQQILGQGPKLLIQFQNNGVVDDSQLPKDRFSAERLKGVDSTLKIQPAKLEDSAVYLCASSPLGGLASSYEQYFGPGTRLTVT.

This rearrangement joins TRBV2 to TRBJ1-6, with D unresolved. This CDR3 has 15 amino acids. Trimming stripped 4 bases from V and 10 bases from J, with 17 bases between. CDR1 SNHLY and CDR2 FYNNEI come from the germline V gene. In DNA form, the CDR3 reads TGTGCCAGCAGTGGCCAAGGGAGGGTCGGCTCACCCCTCCACTTT. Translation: CASSGQGRVGSPLHF. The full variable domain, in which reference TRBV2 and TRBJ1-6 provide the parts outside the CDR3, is EPEVTQTPSHQVTQMGQEVILRCVPISNHLYFYWYRQILGQKVEFLVSFYNNEISEKSEIFDDQFSVERPDGSNFTLKIRSTKLEDSAMYFCASSGQGRVGSPLHFGNGTRLTVT.

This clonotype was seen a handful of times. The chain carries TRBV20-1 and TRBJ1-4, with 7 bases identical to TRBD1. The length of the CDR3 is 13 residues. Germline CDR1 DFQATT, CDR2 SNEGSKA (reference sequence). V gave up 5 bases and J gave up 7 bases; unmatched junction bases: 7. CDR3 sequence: CSASTGFVEKLFF. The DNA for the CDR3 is TGCAGTGCTTCGACAGGGTTTGTTGAAAAACTGTTTTTT.

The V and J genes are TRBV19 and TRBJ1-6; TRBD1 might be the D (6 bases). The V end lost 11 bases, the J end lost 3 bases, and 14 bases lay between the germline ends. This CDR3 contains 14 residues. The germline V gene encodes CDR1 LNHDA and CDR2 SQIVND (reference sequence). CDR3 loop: CAANTGFYNSPLHF. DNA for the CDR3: TGTGCCGCAAACACAGGGTTCTATAATTCACCCCTCCACTTT.

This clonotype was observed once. The CDR3 sequence: CASSTLRDRVQIRWTGELFF. The DNA of the CDR3 is TGTGCCAGCAGTACGCTCCGGGACAGGGTTCAAATTCGTTGGACCGGGGAGCTGTTTTTT. The chain joins TRBV6-2 or TRBV6-3 to TRBJ2-2, with 9 positions matching TRBD1. Germline V gene sequence: CDR1 MNHEY, CDR2 SVGEGT. V was pared by 5 bases and J by 5 bases, with 21 bases of the junction left unmatched. The CDR3 contains 20 residues.

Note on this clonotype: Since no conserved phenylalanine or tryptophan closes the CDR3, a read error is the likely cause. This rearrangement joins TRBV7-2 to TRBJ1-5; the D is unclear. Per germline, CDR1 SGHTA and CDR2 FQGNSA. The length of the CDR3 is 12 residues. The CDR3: CASGLRDQPQHC. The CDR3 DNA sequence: TGTGCCAGCGGCTTGAGGGATCAGCCCCAGCATTGT.

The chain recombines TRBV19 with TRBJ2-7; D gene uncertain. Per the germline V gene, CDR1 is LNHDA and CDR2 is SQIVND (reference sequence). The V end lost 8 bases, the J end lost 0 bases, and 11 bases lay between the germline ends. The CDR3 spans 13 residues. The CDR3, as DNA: TGTGCCAGTCGACCCCGAGGCTCCTACGAGCAGTACTTC. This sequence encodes CASRPRGSYEQYF.

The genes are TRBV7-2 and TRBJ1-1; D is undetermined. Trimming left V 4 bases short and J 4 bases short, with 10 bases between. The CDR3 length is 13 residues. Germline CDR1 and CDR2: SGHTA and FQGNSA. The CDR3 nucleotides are TGTGCCAGCAGCTCAACAGCCTCCACTGAAGCTTTCTTT. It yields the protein CASSSTASTEAFF.

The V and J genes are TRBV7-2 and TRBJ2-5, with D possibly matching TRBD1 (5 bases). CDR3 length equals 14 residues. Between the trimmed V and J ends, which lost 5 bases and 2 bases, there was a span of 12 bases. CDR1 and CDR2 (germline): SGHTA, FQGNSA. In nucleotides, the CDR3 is TGTGCCAGCAGCCCTGACAGCACACAAGAGACCCAGTACTTC. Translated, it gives CASSPDSTQETQYF.